This TCR beta chain stems from a study of post-analysis software for immune sequencing data. Study background: Disease trajectories encompassed relapsing-remitting, secondary progressive and progressive-relapsing multiple sclerosis. Study-level findings and limits: TRBV5-6, TRBV5-1 and TRBV20-1 belonged to a set of about five TRBV segments that were more frequent in patients than controls. Significantly decreased normalized Chao1 diversity was recorded for multiple sclerosis patients relative to controls.

This CDR3 region has 15 residues. The germline gives CDR1 MGHRA, CDR2 YSYEKL. The V end lost 2 bases, the J end lost 3 bases, and 13 bases lay between the germline ends. Tagging with unique molecular identifiers was a feature of the TCR beta cDNA libraries. The source material, 1 to 10 million T cells, gave rise to approximately 520,000 cDNA molecules. One entry per CDR3 protein, called by TCRdb with MiXCR from the PCR reads. This sample has hundreds of thousands of distinct CDR3 sequences; more than 50% occur once, and the top ten carry 11%. Concerning this clonotype: The antigen remains undetermined.

The rearrangement uses TRBV4-1 and TRBJ1-2; D gene ambiguous. The sequence was obtained from a girl aged 2-10 years with multiple sclerosis. The sample was blood. CDR3 loop: CASSQIKTDYYGYTF. The DNA of the CDR3 is TGCGCCAGCAGCCAAATTAAGACGGACTACTATGGCTACACCTTC.